A selection of T cell receptor beta chains follows, all from one sample in a study of CD8 T cells in ankylosing spondylitis. One entry per CDR3 protein results from TCRdb running MiXCR on the 5' RACE reads. The data contain under 950,000 distinct CDR3 sequences, around a fifth of them singletons. The sample taken for sequencing was blood, either unsorted or a sorted T cell fraction (not recorded which). The source of these receptors is a male donor with ankylosing spondylitis. The CDR3 runs from the conserved cysteine through the conserved F or W. The order of the fields is J gene, V gene, CDR3 protein.

J gene: TRBJ2-5; V gene: TRBV4-3; CDR3 protein: CASTLGTSGSGETQYF
J gene: TRBJ2-1; V gene: TRBV12-3/TRBV12-4; CDR3 protein: CASSFAGLAGYNEQFF
J gene: TRBJ2-7; V gene: TRBV7-9; CDR3 protein: CASAGTGKPYEQYF
J gene: TRBJ2-4; V gene: TRBV4-1; CDR3 protein: CASSQGSWGNIQYF
J gene: TRBJ1-2; V gene: TRBV10-3; CDR3 protein: CAVSGTVYGYTF
J gene: TRBJ2-7; V gene: TRBV2; CDR3 protein: CASSEALRGSGEQYF
J gene: TRBJ2-2; V gene: TRBV3-1; CDR3 protein: CASSQAMLAGLNTGELFF
J gene: TRBJ2-7; V gene: TRBV12-3/TRBV12-4; CDR3 protein: CASSGFRGRYEQYF
J gene: TRBJ1-6; V gene: TRBV7-8; CDR3 protein: CASSLGGRGYNSPLHF
J gene: TRBJ2-7; V gene: TRBV7-4; CDR3 protein: CASSAQKGRPPEGHEQYF
J gene: TRBJ2-1; V gene: TRBV5-1; CDR3 protein: CASSAVAGGSYNVQFF
J gene: TRBJ2-1; V gene: TRBV12-3/TRBV12-4; CDR3 protein: CASSSLSGLAGYRFF
J gene: TRBJ1-2; V gene: TRBV12-3/TRBV12-4; CDR3 protein: CASSLVPGGHGYTF
J gene: TRBJ1-1; V gene: TRBV12-3/TRBV12-4; CDR3 protein: CASSPTGALNTEAFF
J gene: TRBJ2-7; V gene: TRBV7-8; CDR3 protein: CASSLGQERKYF
J gene: TRBJ1-1; V gene: TRBV5-1; CDR3 protein: CASSPWTGLNTEAFF
J gene: TRBJ2-2; V gene: TRBV19; CDR3 protein: CASSTGTGGYTGELFF
J gene: TRBJ2-2; V gene: TRBV4-1; CDR3 protein: CASSQMSTGELFF
J gene: TRBJ2-1; V gene: TRBV24-1; CDR3 protein: CATSDAKTSGLYNEQFF
J gene: TRBJ2-1; V gene: TRBV4-1; CDR3 protein: CASSQEASLYEQFF
J gene: TRBJ1-4; V gene: TRBV25-1; CDR3 protein: CASSEYMGQGINEKLFF
J gene: TRBJ2-7; V gene: TRBV7-9; CDR3 protein: CASSQTGAKSYEQYF
J gene: TRBJ2-7; V gene: TRBV29-1; CDR3 protein: CSVELHWGEQYF
J gene: TRBJ2-5; V gene: TRBV29-1; CDR3 protein: CSASYGGAQETQYF
J gene: TRBJ2-5; V gene: TRBV20-1; CDR3 protein: CSARVQEPGTQYF
J gene: TRBJ1-4; V gene: TRBV10-3; CDR3 protein: CATAFSEEEKLFF
J gene: TRBJ2-4; V gene: TRBV20-1; CDR3 protein: CSARDFMLAKNIQYF
J gene: TRBJ1-2; V gene: TRBV21-1; CDR3 protein: CASSKLFSHLNYGYTF
J gene: TRBJ2-3; V gene: TRBV2; CDR3 protein: CASPILAGGVASTDTQYF
J gene: TRBJ2-7; V gene: TRBV29-1; CDR3 protein: CSVGDNNSGRAFYEQYF
J gene: TRBJ1-5; V gene: TRBV5-1; CDR3 protein: CASGEGPNQPQHF
J gene: TRBJ2-1; V gene: TRBV12-3/TRBV12-4; CDR3 protein: CASSSPSRQYNEQFF
J gene: TRBJ1-1; V gene: TRBV18; CDR3 protein: CASSRGIGENTEAFF
J gene: TRBJ2-1; V gene: TRBV5-1; CDR3 protein: CASSETLYNEQFF
J gene: TRBJ2-4; V gene: TRBV23-1; CDR3 protein: CTRGIRNIQYF
J gene: TRBJ2-7; V gene: TRBV7-8; CDR3 protein: CASSAYGTDYEQYF
J gene: TRBJ2-7; V gene: TRBV21-1; CDR3 protein: CASSKGDQVYEQYF
J gene: TRBJ1-2; V gene: TRBV5-1; CDR3 protein: CASSLKTGQGYGYTF
J gene: TRBJ2-7; V gene: TRBV11-3; CDR3 protein: CASSLLGGSEQYF
J gene: TRBJ1-5; V gene: TRBV20-1; CDR3 protein: CSAGRDSSVYSNQPQHF
J gene: TRBJ1-1; V gene: TRBV6-6; CDR3 protein: CASRATNTEAFF
J gene: TRBJ2-1; V gene: TRBV11-3; CDR3 protein: CASSLDRSGGDHEQFF
J gene: TRBJ2-3; V gene: TRBV5-1; CDR3 protein: CASSLDGLYTDTQYF
J gene: TRBJ1-6; V gene: TRBV20-1; CDR3 protein: CSASGDRSKKSSYNSPLHF